The 24 T cell receptor beta chains reported below all come from one sample, sequenced in a study of cytomegalovirus exposure and HLA in healthy donors. Primers included in the PCR were 60 Vbeta and 13 Jbeta primers. Profiling relied on immunoSEQ multiplex PCR, and the TCRdb table lists in-frame clones only, not all of them. The data show about 97,000 clones, with 76% seen just once and roughly 4% held by the top ten. The sequenced sample was PBMCs. The receptors come from a man aged 35 to 55 in good health and CMV-seronegative.

This chain links TRBV6-5 with TRBJ1-5; 7 positions match TRBD1. J lost 6 bases, V lost 4 bases, and 6 bases had no gene match. CDR1 is MNHEY, CDR2 SVGAGI, per germline. CDR3 length: 14 amino acids. The CDR3 DNA sequence: TGTGCCAGCAGTTCACGACAGGGCTCTCAGCCCCAGCATTTT. It codes for CASSSRQGSQPQHF.

The rearrangement uses TRBV7-2 and TRBJ2-7; D possibly corresponds to TRBD1 (5 bases). Germline V CDR1 and CDR2: SGHTA, FQGNSA. The V gene lost 4 bases and the J gene lost 3 bases, with 16 bases spanning the gap. This CDR3 contains 15 residues. The CDR3 loop reads CASSYQQGMNYEQYF. DNA of the CDR3: TGTGCCAGCAGCTACCAGCAGGGTATGAACTACGAGCAGTACTTC. Combining the CDR3 with reference TRBV7-2 and TRBJ2-7 gives the whole variable domain GAGVSQSPSNKVTEKGKDVELRCDPISGHTALYWYRQSLGQGLEFLIYFQGNSAPDKSGLPSDRFSAERTGGSVSTLTIQRTQQEDSAVYLCASSYQQGMNYEQYFGPGTRLTVT.

V gene TRBV10-2 combines with J gene TRBJ1-2; 10 nucleotides align to TRBD1. Trimming removed 6 bases from V and 1 base from J; junction bases left unmatched: 14. Germline V CDR1 and CDR2: WSHSY, SAAADI. CDR3 size: 18 residues. Written as DNA, the CDR3 is TGCGCCAGCAGCTCGGGGGGACAGGGGTCTTTCTATAACTATGGCTACACCTTC. Its translation is CASSSGGQGSFYNYGYTF.

Here the CDR3 reads CSVERDTNYGYTF. CDR3 bases: TGCAGCGTTGAACGGGACACTAACTATGGCTACACCTTC. The J gene is TRBJ1-2, the V gene TRBV29-1; D perhaps matches TRBD1 (6 bases). This CDR3 has 13 amino acids. The V gene's germline CDR1 is SQVTM and CDR2 ANQGSEA. Trimming left V 2 bases short and J 0 bases short, with 7 bases between.

This clone has just a few counts. The chain couples TRBV6-5 to TRBJ2-3; D possibly corresponds to TRBD2 (5 bases). V was trimmed by 6 bases and J by 2 bases, leaving 12 bases between them. CDR3 length: 14 residues. Per the germline V gene, CDR1 is MNHEY and CDR2 is SVGAGI. The CDR3 bases are TGTGCCAGCAGGGTAACTAGAGCCACAGATACGCAGTATTTT. Its translation: CASRVTRATDTQYF.

The chain uses TRBV25-1 and TRBJ1-2; D is perhaps TRBD1 (5 bases). The V and J ends lost 11 bases and 3 bases respectively, with 16 bases between them. Germline lookup yields CDR1 MGHDK and CDR2 SYGVNS. There are 13 residues in the CDR3. The CDR3 region is CASSGGSHYGYTF. The CDR3 bases are TGTGCCTCTTCGGGGGGGTCCCACTATGGCTACACCTTC.

This sequence joins TRBV11-2 and TRBJ2-3, with TRBD2 matching over 7 bases. CDR1 and CDR2 from the germline V gene are SGHAT and FQNNGV. V lost 5 bases, J lost 3 bases, and 5 bases stayed unmatched. CDR3 length: 14 residues. The CDR3 DNA reads TGTGCCAGCAGCGTCACTAGCGAGACAGATACGCAGTATTTT. Its translation is CASSVTSETDTQYF.

This chain joins TRBV6-1 and TRBJ2-6; D unresolved. Germline CDR1 MNHNS, CDR2 SASEGT. The CDR3 runs 14 residues. V was cut by 2 bases and J by 4 bases, with 6 bases left in between. CDR3 sequence reads: CASSERSGANVLTF. The DNA for the CDR3 is TGTGCCAGCAGTGAAAGGAGCGGGGCCAACGTCCTGACTTTC.

The J gene is TRBJ1-1, the V gene TRBV7-9; D is undetermined. The length of the CDR3 is 13 residues. Germline-derived CDR1 and CDR2 are SEHNR and FQNEAQ (reference sequence). V lost 2 bases and J lost 1, with 5 bases in between. The CDR3 DNA reads as TGTGCCAGCAGCTTACGAGAGAACACTGAAGCTTTCTTT. This translates into CASSLRENTEAFF.

The V call is TRBV30, the J call TRBJ2-1; 9 positions agree with TRBD1. The CDR3 is 16 amino acids. In germline, CDR1 is GTSNPN, CDR2 SVGIG (reference sequence). The CDR3 protein is CALLKSGTGYSNEQFF. CDR3 in DNA: TGTGCTTTACTTAAATCCGGGACAGGGTACTCCAATGAGCAGTTCTTC.

The gene calls are TRBV7-9 and TRBJ2-1; TRBD1 is a possible D gene (6 bases). Germline V gene data show CDR1 as SEHNR and CDR2 as FQNEAQ (reference sequence). Trimming stripped 5 bases from V and 0 bases from J, with 11 bases between. There are 15 residues in the CDR3. CDR3 in amino acids: CASSARGSSYNEQFF. The CDR3 bases are TGTGCCAGCAGCGCTAGGGGGAGCTCCTACAATGAGCAGTTCTTC.

The rearrangement joins TRBV11-2 to TRBJ2-5; 12 bases agree with TRBD2. The V gene end was trimmed by 5 bases and the J gene end by 5 bases; junction bases not matched to a gene: 6. The CDR3 contains 15 residues. Germline loops: CDR1 SGHAT, CDR2 FQNNGV. This CDR3 is CASSPGLAGLETQYF. The CDR3 coding sequence is TGTGCCAGCAGCCCAGGACTAGCGGGATTGGAGACCCAGTACTTC.

The chain employs TRBV6-1 and TRBJ2-2; TRBD1 agrees at 8 bases. Germline V gene lookup returns CDR1 MNHNS and CDR2 SASEGT. This CDR3 has 17 residues. J was trimmed by 3 bases and V by 4 bases; bases with no gene match: 10. The CDR3 DNA is TGTGCCAGCAGTGGTACCTACGACAGGGGCGACACCGGGGAGCTGTTTTTT. Amino acids: CASSGTYDRGDTGELFF.

V usage is TRBV6-1 and J usage is TRBJ2-1; a possible D gene is TRBD1 (5 bases). The V end lost 7 bases, the J end lost 10 bases, and 17 bases lay between the germline ends. Germline V gene data show CDR1 as MNHNS and CDR2 as SASEGT. The CDR3 consists of 13 residues. The CDR3 DNA follows: TGTGCCAGCAACCAAGTTCCCAGGGCGGAGCAGTTCTTC. Translated: CASNQVPRAEQFF.

V gene TRBV9 combines with J gene TRBJ1-1; D remains unclear. With 0 bases removed from V and 3 bases from J, the gap between germline ends came to 6 bases. The CDR3 runs to 13 residues. Germline V gene data show CDR1 as SGDLS and CDR2 as YYNGEE. The CDR3 sequence is CASSVETYTEAFF. CDR3 DNA: TGTGCCAGCAGCGTAGAGACATACACTGAAGCTTTCTTT.

The V and J genes are TRBV5-4 and TRBJ2-5, with D tentatively TRBD1 (6 bases). The end of the DNA aligns better with TRBJ2-7, so the J call may be wrong. The CDR3 length is 16 residues. The germline CDR1 and CDR2 sequences are SGHNT and YYREEE (reference sequence). The CDR3 sequence: CASSLGGQSLSYEQYF. For the CDR3, the DNA is TGTGCCAGCAGCTTGGGGGGGCAGTCCCTCTCCTACGAGCAGTACTTC.

This clone has a handful of counts. The chain links TRBV5-1 to TRBJ2-5, with 7 bases matching TRBD1. With 4 bases clipped from V and 3 bases from J, the junction kept 6 bases outside the gene matches. The CDR3 covers 14 residues. Germline V gives CDR1 SGHRS, CDR2 YFSETQ. CDR3: CASSPRTGKETQYF. The CDR3 coding sequence is TGCGCCAGCAGCCCCAGGACAGGAAAAGAGACCCAGTACTTC.

The J gene is TRBJ1-2, the V gene TRBV7-9, with D possibly matching TRBD1 (6 bases). The germline CDR1 and CDR2 sequences are SEHNR and FQNEAQ (reference sequence). CDR3 size: 15 residues. V lost 5 bases to trimming and J lost 5 bases, with 18 bases between them. CDR3 in amino acids: CASSPSGVDSYGYTF. In DNA form, the CDR3 reads TGTGCCAGCAGCCCATCAGGGGTCGATTCTTATGGCTACACCTTC.

V and J are TRBV9 and TRBJ1-4; the match to TRBD1 covers 7 bases. Germline-derived CDR1 and CDR2 are SGDLS and YYNGEE. The V segment lost 0 bases and the J segment 0 bases; nucleotides outside the gene matches: 11. CDR3 length: 19 residues. In nucleotides, the CDR3 is TGTGCCAGCAGCGTAGGTATACAGGGGACCAGTGCAACTAATGAAAAACTGTTTTTT. Translating gives CASSVGIQGTSATNEKLFF.

The chain couples TRBV10-3 to TRBJ1-5; 7 bases line up with TRBD1. The CDR3 is made up of 15 amino acids. CDR1 ENHRY and CDR2 SYGVKD come from the germline V gene. The V gene end was trimmed by 0 bases and the J gene end by 1 base; junction bases not matched to a gene: 0. DNA of the CDR3: TGTGCCATCAGTGAGTCGACAGGGAGCAATCAGCCCCAGCATTTT. Residues: CAISESTGSNQPQHF.

V gene TRBV30 combines with J gene TRBJ1-5, with 10 bases lining up with TRBD1. There are 17 residues in the CDR3. V lost 4 bases, J lost 0 bases, and 9 bases stayed unmatched. The germline gives CDR1 GTSNPN, CDR2 SVGIG (reference sequence). The CDR3, as DNA: TGTGCCTGGACCTCCGGGACAGGGGTCTATAGCAATCAGCCCCAGCATTTT. Protein: CAWTSGTGVYSNQPQHF. The full variable domain, completed using reference TRBV30 and TRBJ1-5, is SQTIHQWPATLVQPVGSPLSLECTVEGTSNPNLYWYRQAAGRGLQLLFYSVGIGQISSEVPQNLSASRPQDRQFILSSKKLLLSDSGFYLCAWTSGTGVYSNQPQHFGDGTRLSIL.

The genes are TRBV6-5 and TRBJ1-1; tentative D call: TRBD1 (6 bases). The CDR3 is 13 residues long. V shed 6 bases and J shed 4 bases, with 12 bases lying between them. CDR1 and CDR2 from the germline V gene are MNHEY and SVGAGI. The DNA of the CDR3 is TGTGCCAGCAGGGAGGACAGAAGCACTGAAGCTTTCTTT. Protein: CASREDRSTEAFF.

The rearrangement joins TRBV5-5 to TRBJ2-3; 9 nucleotides match TRBD1. CDR1 and CDR2 from the germline V gene are SGHKS and YYEKEE (reference sequence). The CDR3 runs 14 residues. After removal of 3 bases from V and 11 bases from J, the junction contained 10 bases not matched to a gene. CDR3 in amino acids: CASSSDRGRMGQYF. CDR3 bases: TGTGCCAGCAGCTCGGACAGGGGCCGTATGGGGCAGTATTTT.

On this clone: Within the sample, other DNA sequences also encode this same CDR3. CDR3 in DNA: TGTGCCAGCAGCCAAGACAGAAACTATGGCTACACCTTC. Amino acids: CASSQDRNYGYTF. The rearrangement joins TRBV11-2 to TRBJ1-2, with D perhaps matching TRBD1 (5 bases). The V gene lost 5 bases and the J gene lost 2 bases, with 9 bases spanning the gap. The length of the CDR3 is 13 residues. Germline lookup yields CDR1 SGHAT and CDR2 FQNNGV.